The present entry profiles one T cell receptor (beta chain) with its context. Its target is unknown. The record originates from a study of T-cell memory formation after mild COVID-19. Looking at the study overall: Most TCR clusters belonged to a single donor. Findings of the study overall: Researchers report contracting CD4+ clones mostly in CM and EM, with CD8+ clones in EMRA. Some responding clones appeared in pre-infection memory, suggesting cross-reactive memory joined.

TCRdb re-derived calls from the 5' RACE reads in MiXCR, one entry per CDR3 protein. This table holds more than 300,000 distinct CDR3 sequences, 20% to 25% found once. With V trimmed by 5 bases and J by 6 bases, 8 bases remained unmatched. This CDR3 comprises 15 residues. The germline V gene encodes CDR1 SGHTA and CDR2 FQGNSA. The source is a man in his late teens or twenties who had mild COVID-19 (a few samples of this study predate the infection). Cell type and time point are not known. Sequencing was performed on PBMCs or a T cell subset sorted from them (not recorded which). This rearrangement joins TRBV7-2 to TRBJ2-7; 12 nucleotides align to TRBD1. CDR3: CASSPTGTGGSEQYF. CDR3 nucleotide sequence: TGTGCCAGCAGCCCCACCGGGACAGGGGGCAGCGAGCAGTACTTC.